This T cell receptor beta chain derives from a study of early T cells in non-severe SARS-CoV-2 infection. Across the study: The study sequenced bulk RNA from unsorted whole blood, with chains unpaired. Overall study findings and caveats: Missing private and CD4 specificities, VDJdb matching favored anti-spike CD8 responses.

MiXCR, applied by TCRdb to the 5' RACE reads, yields one record per CDR3 protein. The profile covers under 45,000 distinct CDR3 sequences, with 6% to 8.5% appearing a single time and about 25% taken by the ten largest. About this clonotype: Its target is unknown.

The CDR3 loop spans 16 amino acids. The junction had 6 bases not matched to a gene; V was cut back by 0 bases and J by 2 bases. From germline, CDR1 is SGHRS and CDR2 YFSETQ. The source material was whole blood, sampled at baseline. The rearrangement links TRBV5-1 to TRBJ2-7, with TRBD1 identical over 9 bases. This TCR was sampled from an adult who was a healthcare worker with PCR-confirmed SARS-CoV-2 infection or an uninfected control (not recorded which). DNA for the CDR3: TGCGCCAGCAGCTTGGAAGGGCGGGACAGGGCCTACGAGCAGTACTTC. This sequence encodes CASSLEGRDRAYEQYF.